The table lists the clone carrying this T cell receptor (beta chain) with a count of one. This sample was taken from a study of blood T cell repertoires in COVID-19. Assay: immunoSEQ multiplex PCR; the TCRdb copy retains only in-frame clones and omits some. The repertoire has 150,000 to 200,000 clones, roughly 84% of them found once; the top ten carry approximately 2.6%. Trimming took off 3 bases at V and 4 bases at J, with 14 bases between the two ends. The germline V gene has CDR1 LNHDA and CDR2 SQIVND (reference sequence). The CDR3 has 15 residues. The source is a human donor with acute or convalescent COVID-19. The donor label of this sample is uncertain. The rearrangement links TRBV19 to TRBJ2-3; perhaps TRBD1 as D (5 bases). Input material: peripheral blood. CDR3 in amino acids: CASSMERQRADTQYF. DNA of the CDR3: TGTGCCAGTAGTATGGAGAGACAGCGCGCAGATACGCAGTATTTT.